These 5 T cell receptor beta chains came from one sample sequenced in a study of post-analysis software for immune sequencing data. Study-level results: Controls showed lower frequencies than patients for five TRBV segments, and TRBV5-6, TRBV5-1 and TRBV20-1 were among these.

These TCRs' antigens remain unknown. Every TCR beta cDNA library bore unique molecular identifiers. MiXCR was run by TCRdb on the PCR reads, yielding one entry per CDR3 protein. The table lists some 890,000 distinct CDR3 sequences, about 57% of them singletons. Sequenced sample: blood. Receptor source: a girl aged 10-17 years with multiple sclerosis.

This chain connects TRBV20-1 to TRBJ2-3; perhaps TRBD2 as D (5 bases). CDR3 length: 15 amino acids. Germline assignment: CDR1 DFQATT and CDR2 SNEGSKA (reference sequence). V dropped 5 bases and J dropped 1 base, with 16 bases sitting between them. The CDR3 loop is CSALTLDAGTDTQYF. The CDR3 bases are TGCAGTGCTTTAACACTAGACGCGGGCACAGATACGCAGTATTTT.

The chain couples TRBV25-1 to TRBJ2-7; unclear D gene. The CDR3 extends over 13 amino acids. CDR1 is MGHDK and CDR2 is SYGVNS in the germline V gene. Trimming pared 1 base from V and 5 bases from J, leaving 9 bases between. CDR3 in DNA: TGTGCCAGCAGTGAATGGGAAGGCGACGAGCAGTACTTC. It translates to CASSEWEGDEQYF.

The CDR3 loop is CASSKTVSSYEQYF. The CDR3 region has the DNA TGTGCCAGCAGCAAAACAGTGAGCTCCTACGAGCAGTACTTC. The J gene is TRBJ2-7, the V gene TRBV12-3 or TRBV12-4; D remains ambiguous. The V end lost 6 bases, the J end lost 0 bases, and 12 bases lay between the germline ends. The CDR3 length is 14 residues.

J is TRBJ2-1 and V is TRBV29-1; TRBD2 matches at 8 bases. With 3 bases clipped from V and 4 bases from J, the junction kept 17 bases outside the gene matches. Germline V lookup: CDR1 SQVTM, CDR2 ANQGSEA. The CDR3 extends over 18 amino acids. CDR3 in amino acids: CSVEESPLERGQYNEQFF. As DNA, the CDR3 is TGCAGCGTTGAGGAATCCCCACTGGAGCGGGGGCAGTACAATGAGCAGTTCTTC.

The J gene is TRBJ2-7, the V gene TRBV21-1. TRBV21-1 has pseudogene status. The CDR3 extends over 13 amino acids. Here the CDR3 DNA reads TGTGCCAGCAGCAAGGCCTTCAAGTACGAGCAGTACTTC. This gives the protein CASSKAFKYEQYF.